The rows below give T cell receptor beta chains drawn from one sample of a study of T cells after yellow fever vaccination. Each CDR3 protein gets one entry after TCRdb re-called the 5' RACE reads with MiXCR. The sample lists under 500,000 distinct CDR3 sequences, approximately 18% occurring once. The starting material was PBMCs, obtained before the yellow fever booster vaccination. These receptors were obtained from a man aged 18 to 29 who received the YFV17D yellow fever vaccine. The CDR3 runs from the conserved cysteine through the conserved F or W. The D gene is left open where the match is weak. The size entry is marked missing in some rows and otherwise reads once, few, many or a size class.

cdr3_aa | cdr3_nt | j_call | d_call | clone_size | cdr3_length | v_call
CSARQGSPETQYF | TGCAGTGCTAGGCAGGGCTCCCCTGAGACCCAGTACTTC | TRBJ2-5 | - | - | 13 | TRBV20-1
CASSHPRANTEAFF | TGTGCCAGCTCACACCCCAGAGCGAACACTGAAGCTTTCTTT | TRBJ1-1 | - | - | 14 | TRBV18
CATSRADPGQGYIDTQYF | TGTGCCACCAGCAGGGCCGATCCGGGACAGGGATATATAGATACGCAGTATTTT | TRBJ2-3 | TRBD1 | few | 18 | TRBV15
CASSQAPQTGSQQYF | TGCGCCAGCAGCCAAGCTCCGCAAACAGGGTCCCAGCAGTACTTC | TRBJ2-7 | - | many | 15 | TRBV4-3
CSARERQGANEQFF | TGCAGTGCGAGGGAGAGACAGGGGGCGAATGAGCAGTTCTTC | TRBJ2-1 | TRBD1 | few | 14 | TRBV20-1
CASSYGGTLAGNEQFF | TGTGCCAGCAGTTACGGGGGGACCCTAGCCGGCAATGAGCAGTTCTTC | TRBJ2-1 | - | few | 16 | TRBV6-6
CASSVGDRGVETQYF | TGTGCCAGCAGTGTGGGGGACAGGGGAGTGGAGACCCAGTACTTC | TRBJ2-5 | TRBD1 | - | 15 | TRBV12-3/TRBV12-4
CASSQGRTGPGYTF | TGTGCCAGCAGCCAAGGAAGGACGGGACCCGGCTACACCTTC | TRBJ1-2 | - | - | 14 | TRBV3-1
CASTSIDRGNTEAFF | TGTGCCAGCACCTCTATAGACAGGGGAAACACTGAAGCTTTCTTT | TRBJ1-1 | TRBD1 | - | 15 | TRBV7-9
CSARSGVNTQYF | TGCAGTGCTAGGTCGGGAGTCAACACGCAGTATTTT | TRBJ2-3 | - | once | 12 | TRBV20-1
CASSQSGPSGGALRTQYF | TGTGCCAGCAGCCAATCCGGGCCTAGCGGGGGTGCCCTTCGAACGCAGTATTTT | TRBJ2-3 | TRBD2 | - | 18 | TRBV4-2
CASSLALTSSDTQYF | TGTGCCAGCAGCTTAGCGTTGACTAGTTCAGATACGCAGTATTTT | TRBJ2-3 | - | - | 15 | TRBV7-2
CASSVLGTGRNEQFF | TGTGCCAGCAGCGTCTTAGGGACTGGGAGGAATGAGCAGTTCTTC | TRBJ2-1 | - | - | 15 | TRBV9
CASSQDWGSPYEQYF | TGTGCCAGCAGCCAAGACTGGGGGTCCCCCTACGAGCAGTACTTC | TRBJ2-7 | - | - | 15 | TRBV14
CATSREDAPLAKNIQYF | TGTGCCACCAGCAGGGAGGACGCACCACTAGCCAAAAACATTCAGTACTTC | TRBJ2-4 | - | few | 17 | TRBV15
CASSYGTGELNTEAFF | TGTGCCAGCAGTTACGGGACAGGGGAATTGAACACTGAAGCTTTCTTT | TRBJ1-1 | TRBD1 | few | 16 | TRBV6-6
CASSQDFTGAGANVLTF | TGTGCCAGCAGCCAAGATTTCACGGGAGCTGGGGCCAACGTCCTGACTTTC | TRBJ2-6 | - | few | 17 | TRBV3-1
CASSVVGGGSTGLFF | - | TRBJ2-1 | - | few | 15 | TRBV9
CASSSTGIGELFF | TGTGCCAGCAGTTCTACAGGGATCGGGGAGCTGTTTTTT | TRBJ2-2 | - | few | 13 | TRBV7-2
CASSPGSGGGNEQFF | TGTGCCAGCAGCCCCGGGAGCGGGGGGGGAAATGAGCAGTTCTTC | TRBJ2-1 | TRBD2 | - | 15 | TRBV9
CSVSQGAWGYTF | TGCAGCGTTTCACAGGGGGCGTGGGGCTACACCTTC | TRBJ1-2 | TRBD1 | many | 12 | TRBV29-1
CASSPTEQETQYF | TGTGCCAGCTCACCTACGGAACAAGAGACCCAGTACTTC | TRBJ2-5 | - | few | 13 | TRBV18
CASSQGIRRGSYEQYF | TGCGCCAGCAGCCAAGGGATCCGACGCGGGTCCTACGAGCAGTACTTC | TRBJ2-7 | - | - | 16 | TRBV4-1
CASSATKPNEQFF | TGTGCCAGCAGCGCCACGAAGCCCAATGAGCAGTTCTTC | TRBJ2-1 | - | once | 13 | TRBV11-3
CASSHLAGDPTYEQYF | TGCGCCAGCAGCCACCTCGCCGGGGACCCCACCTACGAGCAGTACTTC | TRBJ2-7 | - | - | 16 | TRBV4-1
CASSLTVGVGNTEAFF | TGTGCCAGCAGCTTAACAGTCGGCGTGGGGAACACTGAAGCTTTCTTT | TRBJ1-1 | - | many | 16 | TRBV11-2
CASSLEGAGATDTQYF | TGCGCCAGCAGCTTGGAAGGTGCGGGAGCCACAGATACGCAGTATTTT | TRBJ2-3 | TRBD2 | few | 16 | TRBV5-1
CASSLETSGGALTDTQYF | TGTGCCAGCAGCTTGGAGACTAGCGGGGGGGCCTTGACAGATACGCAGTATTTT | TRBJ2-3 | TRBD2 | - | 18 | TRBV7-2
CASQGRLNTEAFF | TGTGCCAGCCAAGGACGCCTGAACACTGAAGCTTTCTTT | TRBJ1-1 | - | many | 13 | TRBV12-3/TRBV12-4
CASSWRVGGELFF | TGTGCCAGCAGCTGGAGAGTTGGCGGGGAGCTGTTTTTT | TRBJ2-2 | - | - | 13 | TRBV7-6
CSAATGGPYTEAFF | TGCAGTGCTGCGACAGGGGGACCTTACACTGAAGCTTTCTTT | TRBJ1-1 | TRBD1 | - | 14 | TRBV20-1